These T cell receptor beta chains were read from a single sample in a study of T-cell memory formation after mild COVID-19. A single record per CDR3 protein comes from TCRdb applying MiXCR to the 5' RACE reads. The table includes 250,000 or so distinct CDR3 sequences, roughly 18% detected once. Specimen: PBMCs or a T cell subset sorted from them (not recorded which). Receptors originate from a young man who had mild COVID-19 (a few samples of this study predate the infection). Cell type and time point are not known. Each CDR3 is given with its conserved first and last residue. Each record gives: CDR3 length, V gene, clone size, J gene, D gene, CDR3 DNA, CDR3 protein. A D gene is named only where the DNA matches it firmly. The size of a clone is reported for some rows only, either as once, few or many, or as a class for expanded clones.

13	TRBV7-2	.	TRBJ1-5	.	TGTGCCAGCAGCTTAGCGTCGGCGCGGCCCCAGCATTTT	CASSLASARPQHF
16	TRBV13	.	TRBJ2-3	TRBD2	TGTGCCAGCAGCCCGCGGGGGGCCCTGGGTGGAGATACGCAGTATTTT	CASSPRGALGGDTQYF
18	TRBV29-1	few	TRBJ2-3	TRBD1	TGCAGCGTTGTCGGGACAGAATACCTGTTAGAGGGCACAGATACGCAGTATTTT	CSVVGTEYLLEGTDTQYF
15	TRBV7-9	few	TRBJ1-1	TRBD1	TGTGCCAGCAGCTTAGGGGTCAGGGGGCTAGCTGAAGCTTTCTTT	CASSLGVRGLAEAFF
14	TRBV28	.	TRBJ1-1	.	TGTGCCAGCAGTTTCGAAGGCGGCTACACTGAAGCTTTCTTT	CASSFEGGYTEAFF
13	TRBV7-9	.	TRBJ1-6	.	TGTGCCAGCAGCTGGACGGAGGAATCACCCCTCCACTTT	CASSWTEESPLHF
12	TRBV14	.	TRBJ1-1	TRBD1	TGTGCCAGCAGGGGACAGGGTGGTGAAGCTTTCTTT	CASRGQGGEAFF
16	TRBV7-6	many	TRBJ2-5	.	TGTGCCAGCAGCTCGCCCCCCGACGGGACCGGGGAGACCCAGTACTTC	CASSSPPDGTGETQYF
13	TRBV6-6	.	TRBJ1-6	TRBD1	TGTGCCACTGGCGGGACAGCAAATTCACCCCTCCACTTT	CATGGTANSPLHF
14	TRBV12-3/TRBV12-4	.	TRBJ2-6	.	TGTGCCAGCAGTTTGGTGGCGGGGGCCAACGTCCTGACTTTC	CASSLVAGANVLTF
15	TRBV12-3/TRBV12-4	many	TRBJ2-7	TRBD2	TGTGCCAGCAGCCAGACTAGCGGGGCAGAGTACGAGCAGTACTTC	CASSQTSGAEYEQYF
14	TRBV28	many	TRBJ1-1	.	TGTGCCAGCAGTTTTCTACGGGGTAGTAGTGAAGCTTTCTTT	CASSFLRGSSEAFF
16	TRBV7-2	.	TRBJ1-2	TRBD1	TGTGCCAGCAGCTCAATGACAGGGGCAACTCATGGGGGCTACACCTTC	CASSSMTGATHGGYTF
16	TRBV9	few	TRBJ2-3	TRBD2	TGTGCCAGCAGCGTAGTAGCGGGGGGGATGACAGATACGCAGTATTTT	CASSVVAGGMTDTQYF
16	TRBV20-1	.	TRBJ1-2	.	TGCAGTGGCCTCCGGGACCGCCAAAAGAGGGGGTATGGCTACACCTTC	CSGLRDRQKRGYGYTF
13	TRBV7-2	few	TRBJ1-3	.	TGTGCCAGCAGCTCTAACAGAGGAAACACCATATATTTT	CASSSNRGNTIYF
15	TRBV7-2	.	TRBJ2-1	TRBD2	TGTGCCAGCAGCGCCCGCGGCGGGGGGGGGAATGAGCAGTTCTTC	CASSARGGGGNEQFF
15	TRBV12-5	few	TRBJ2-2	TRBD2	TGTGCTAGTGGTTTGCGGCTAGCGGGCACCGGGGAGCTGTTTTTT	CASGLRLAGTGELFF